This T cell receptor (beta chain) was identified in a study of blood T cell repertoires in COVID-19. Study details: The United States, Italy and Spain were the sources of the acute and convalescent COVID-19 samples. Sources were T cells, B-cell-depleted T cells, or PBMCs; the material itself was cDNA or gDNA.

Original methodology: The assay estimated nucleated cells by amplifying reference gene primers. This table comes from immunoSEQ multiplex PCR, and its TCRdb copy is limited to in-frame clones, with some not included. V, J and clone size are those of that table, while D and trimming were read from the DNA. The data hold around 75,000 clones, with about 90% observed a single time. The receptor was isolated from a man aged 50-60 years with acute or convalescent COVID-19. Sample: peripheral blood.

CDR3 in DNA: TGCGCCAGCAGCTACCAGGGTGTTCGAGAGACCCAGTACTTC. This codes for CASSYQGVRETQYF. V gene TRBV5-1 combines with J gene TRBJ2-5; possible D gene TRBD1, 5 bases. V gave up 3 bases and J gave up 4 bases, with 13 bases separating them. This CDR3 comprises 14 residues. CDR1 and CDR2 (germline): SGHRS, YFSETQ. The variable domain in full, completed from reference TRBV5-1 and TRBJ2-5, reads KAGVTQTPRYLIKTRGQQVTLSCSPISGHRSVSWYQQTPGQGLQFLFEYFSETQRNKGNFPGRFSGRQFSNSRSEMNVSTLELGDSALYLCASSYQGVRETQYFGPGTRLLVL.